This T cell receptor (beta chain) appears in the sequencing data of a study of prognosis after radiotherapy for stage I lung cancer. Across the study: Squamous cell carcinoma tumors occurred in about 7 patients, adenocarcinoma in roughly 13. Radiotherapy was followed by distant metastases in several patients, which appeared at a median of approximately 7 months; roughly 16 patients showed no significant progression.

Multiplex PCR in two rounds served to amplify TCR beta CDR3 from genomic DNA. Specific primers for each TRBV and TRBJ gene were what first-round PCR used. MiXCR was run by TCRdb on the multiplex PCR reads, yielding one entry per CDR3 protein. The sample consists of 38,000 or so distinct CDR3 sequences, roughly a quarter of them appearing once. Two sampling time points were used, and roughly 6.2 milliliters of peripheral blood were drawn at each. Ten or more counts support this clonotype. Its specificity is unknown. Overall study findings and caveats: Gene usage of TRBV and TRBJ reportedly differed between patients with and without metastases.

Germline V lookup: CDR1 DFQATT, CDR2 SNEGSKA (reference sequence). This CDR3 has 13 residues. The germline V and J ends were trimmed by 3 bases and 3 bases, with 9 bases remaining between them. V gene TRBV20-1 combines with J gene TRBJ1-5, with D uncertain. The origin of this receptor is a donor aged 50 or older with non-small cell lung cancer. The source material was PBMCs, sampled before or after stereotactic body radiation therapy (not recorded which). The CDR3 DNA reads TGCAGTGCTAGGAACCTGAACAATCAGCCCCAGCATTTT. Its translation: CSARNLNNQPQHF.